This entry describes one T cell receptor (beta chain). This clonotype was seen a few times. The antigen this receptor binds is unknown. No base qualities exist here, and no much larger clone lies one base off it. This sample is part of a study of T cell repertoires in cytomegalovirus infection (dated by TCRdb to about 2019). At the level of the whole study: Alongside well-studied HLA-B-restricted epitopes, the peptide stimulations were aimed at recently identified HLA-C-restricted CMV epitopes, whose presentation resists viral immunomodulation. Donor HLA type was relevant to the analysis, as public TCR beta signatures indicated carriage of CMV infection together with the matching HLA type.

The sequencer was an Illumina HiSeq 1500. Using fastp at Q25 and MiXCR, TCRdb reprocessed the public reads and kept productive beta chains. CDR3 protein sequences are deduplicated, and each keeps its most common genes and DNA. The sample table contains over 100,000 distinct CDR3 sequences; only one count was recorded for 29% of them. The ten largest clones take up roughly 81% of the sample. Overall results and qualifications from the work: Cumulative frequency of public TCR beta family members discriminated carriers of CMV infection plus the relevant HLA type in this cohort and an independent approximately 370-donor cohort. The ex vivo response was dominated by HLA-C-restricted CMV-specific TCR beta clonotypes, which also provided the single most frequent clonotype in two of eight donors.

Read against the paper, the sample's treatment or condition label means: in vitro stimulation with specific CMV peptide epitopes to enrich CMV-specific T cells. There are 13 amino acids in the CDR3, from cysteine to phenylalanine inclusive. Kept here is only the CDR3 DNA, which spans 39 bases and is read in frame from base 1. CDR1 and CDR2 are drawn from the germline V gene: SGHDT, YYEEEE. V loses 0 bases of germline sequence and J loses 8 bases, and the interval between the two ends is 8 bases. The chain is made from TRBV5-6 and TRBJ1-4; the D gene cannot be named for sure. Sequencing used CD8+ T cells from cultured PBMCs, obtained from culture after CMV antigen stimulation. This clonotype originated in a human donor in good health (CMV status not recorded). Some clones in this sample may be carry-over from other donors' samples. The CDR3 here reads CASSLAVSEKLFF. The nucleotides read TGTGCCAGCAGCTTGGCCGTCAGCGAAAAACTGTTTTTT.